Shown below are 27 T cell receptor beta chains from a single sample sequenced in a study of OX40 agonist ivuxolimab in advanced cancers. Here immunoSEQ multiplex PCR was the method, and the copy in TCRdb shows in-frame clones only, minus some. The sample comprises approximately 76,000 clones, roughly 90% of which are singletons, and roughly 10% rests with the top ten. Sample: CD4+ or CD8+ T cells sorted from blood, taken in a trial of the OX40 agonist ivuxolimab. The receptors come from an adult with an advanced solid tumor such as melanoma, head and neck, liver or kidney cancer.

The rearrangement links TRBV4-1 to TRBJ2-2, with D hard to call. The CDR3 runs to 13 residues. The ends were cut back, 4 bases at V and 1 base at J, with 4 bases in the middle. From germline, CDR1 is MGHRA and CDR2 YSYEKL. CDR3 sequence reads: CASSPWNTGELFF. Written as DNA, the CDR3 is TGCGCCAGCAGCCCTTGGAACACCGGGGAGCTGTTTTTT.

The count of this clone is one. The CDR3 DNA is TGTGCCAGCAGTTCATGGACAGGGATGAACACTGAAGCTTTCTTT. It specifies CASSSWTGMNTEAFF. The chain couples TRBV27 to TRBJ1-1; 8 bases align to TRBD1. CDR3 size: 15 residues. The germline CDR1 and CDR2 sequences are MNHEY and SMNVEV (reference sequence). V gave up 4 bases and J gave up 0 bases; unmatched junction bases: 4.

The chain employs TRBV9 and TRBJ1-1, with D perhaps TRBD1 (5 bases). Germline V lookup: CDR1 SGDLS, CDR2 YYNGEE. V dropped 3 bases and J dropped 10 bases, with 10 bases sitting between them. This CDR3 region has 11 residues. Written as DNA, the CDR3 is TGTGCCAGCAGCGCCGGGGCAGCAGCTTTCTTT. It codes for CASSAGAAAFF.

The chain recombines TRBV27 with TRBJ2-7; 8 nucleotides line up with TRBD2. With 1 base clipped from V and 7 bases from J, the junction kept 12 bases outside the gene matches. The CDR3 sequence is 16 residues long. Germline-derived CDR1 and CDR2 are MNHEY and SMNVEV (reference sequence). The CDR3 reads CASSLLLAETLEEQYF. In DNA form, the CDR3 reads TGTGCCAGCAGTTTATTACTAGCGGAAACCCTTGAGGAGCAGTACTTC.

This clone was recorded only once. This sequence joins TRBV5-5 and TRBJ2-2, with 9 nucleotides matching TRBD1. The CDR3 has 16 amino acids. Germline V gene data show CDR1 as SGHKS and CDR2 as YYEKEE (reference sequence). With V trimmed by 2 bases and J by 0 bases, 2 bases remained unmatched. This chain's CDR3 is CASSLWTGANTGELFF. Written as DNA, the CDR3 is TGTGCCAGCAGCTTATGGACAGGGGCGAACACCGGGGAGCTGTTTTTT.

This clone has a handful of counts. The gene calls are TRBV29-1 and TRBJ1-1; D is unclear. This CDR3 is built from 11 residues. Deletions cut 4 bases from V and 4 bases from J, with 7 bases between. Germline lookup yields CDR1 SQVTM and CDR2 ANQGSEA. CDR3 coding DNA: TGCAGCGTTGGGGCACCCACTGAAGCTTTCTTT. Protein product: CSVGAPTEAFF.

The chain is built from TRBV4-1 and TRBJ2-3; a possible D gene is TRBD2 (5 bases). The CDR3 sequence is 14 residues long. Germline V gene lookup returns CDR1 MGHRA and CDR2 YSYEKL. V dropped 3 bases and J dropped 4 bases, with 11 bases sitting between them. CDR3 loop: CASSQYTEADTQYF. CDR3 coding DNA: TGCGCCAGCAGCCAGTACACGGAGGCAGATACGCAGTATTTT.

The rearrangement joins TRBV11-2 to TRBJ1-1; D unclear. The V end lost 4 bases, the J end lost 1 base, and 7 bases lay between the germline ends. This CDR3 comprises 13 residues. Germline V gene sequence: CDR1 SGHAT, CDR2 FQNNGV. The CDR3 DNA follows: TGTGCCAGCAGCTCCCCCCCGAACACTGAAGCTTTCTTT. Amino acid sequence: CASSSPPNTEAFF.

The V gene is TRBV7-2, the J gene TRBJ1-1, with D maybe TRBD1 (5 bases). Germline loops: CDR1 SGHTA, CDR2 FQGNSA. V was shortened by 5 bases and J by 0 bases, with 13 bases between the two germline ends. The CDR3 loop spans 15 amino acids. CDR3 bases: TGTGCCAGCAGCGAGCCACAGGAACTGAACACTGAAGCTTTCTTT. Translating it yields CASSEPQELNTEAFF.

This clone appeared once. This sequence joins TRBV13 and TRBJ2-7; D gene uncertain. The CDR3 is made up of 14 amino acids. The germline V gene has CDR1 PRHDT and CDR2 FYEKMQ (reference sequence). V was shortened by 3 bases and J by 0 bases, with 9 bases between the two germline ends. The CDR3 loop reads CASSFPSGSYEQYF. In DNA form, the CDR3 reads TGTGCCAGCAGCTTCCCCTCAGGCTCCTACGAGCAGTACTTC. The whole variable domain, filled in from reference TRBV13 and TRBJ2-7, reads AAGVIQSPRHLIKEKRETATLKCYPIPRHDTVYWYQQGPGQDPQFLISFYEKMQSDKGSIPDRFSAQQFSDYHSELNMSSLELGDSALYFCASSFPSGSYEQYFGPGTRLTVT.

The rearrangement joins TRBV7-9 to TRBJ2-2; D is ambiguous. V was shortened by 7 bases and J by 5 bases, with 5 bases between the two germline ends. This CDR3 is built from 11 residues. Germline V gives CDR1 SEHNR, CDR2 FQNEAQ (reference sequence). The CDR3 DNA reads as TGTGCCAGCACCCTTACCGGGGAGCTGTTTTTT. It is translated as CASTLTGELFF. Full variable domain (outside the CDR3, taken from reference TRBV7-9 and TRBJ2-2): DTGVSQNPRHKITKRGQNVTFRCDPISEHNRLYWYRQTLGQGPEFLTYFQNEAQLEKSRLLSDRFSAERPKGSFSTLEIQRTEQGDSAMYLCASTLTGELFFGEGSRLTVL.

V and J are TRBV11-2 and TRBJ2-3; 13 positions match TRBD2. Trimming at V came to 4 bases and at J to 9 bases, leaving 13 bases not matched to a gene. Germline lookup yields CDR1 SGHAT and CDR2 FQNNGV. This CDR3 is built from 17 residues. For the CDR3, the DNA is TGTGCCAGCAGCTCCCCCGGACTAGCGGGGGTCCTTGCAACGCAGTATTTT. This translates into CASSSPGLAGVLATQYF.

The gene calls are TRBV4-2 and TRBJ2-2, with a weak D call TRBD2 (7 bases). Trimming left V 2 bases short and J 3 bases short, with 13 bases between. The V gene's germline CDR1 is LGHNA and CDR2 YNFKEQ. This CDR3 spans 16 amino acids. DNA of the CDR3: TGTGCCAGCAGCCAAAACGGGGGGCTGGACACCGGGGAGCTGTTTTTT. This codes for CASSQNGGLDTGELFF.

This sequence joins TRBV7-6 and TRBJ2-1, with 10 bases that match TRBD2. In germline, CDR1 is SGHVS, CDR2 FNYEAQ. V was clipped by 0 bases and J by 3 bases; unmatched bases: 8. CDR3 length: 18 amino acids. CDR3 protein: CASSLAGVAGGGYNEQFF. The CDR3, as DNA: TGTGCCAGCAGCTTAGCAGGGGTAGCGGGGGGTGGCTACAATGAGCAGTTCTTC.

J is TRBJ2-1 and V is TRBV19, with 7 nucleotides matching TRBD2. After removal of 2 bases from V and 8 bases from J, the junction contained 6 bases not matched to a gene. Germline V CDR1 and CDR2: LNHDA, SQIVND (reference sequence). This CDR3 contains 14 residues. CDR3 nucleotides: TGTGCCAGTAGTATATTGACTAGCACCGATGAGCAGTTCTTC. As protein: CASSILTSTDEQFF.

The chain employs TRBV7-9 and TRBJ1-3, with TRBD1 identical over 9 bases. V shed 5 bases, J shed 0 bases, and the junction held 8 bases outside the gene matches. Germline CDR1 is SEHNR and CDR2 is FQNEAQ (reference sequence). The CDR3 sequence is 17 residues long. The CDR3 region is CASSGTGQGNSGNTIYF. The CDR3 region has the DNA TGTGCCAGCAGCGGCACGGGACAGGGAAACTCTGGAAACACCATATATTTT.

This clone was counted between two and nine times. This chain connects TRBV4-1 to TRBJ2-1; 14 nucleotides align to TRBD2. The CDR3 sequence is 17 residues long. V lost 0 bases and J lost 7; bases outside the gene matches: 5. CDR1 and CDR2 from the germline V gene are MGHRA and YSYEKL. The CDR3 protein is CASSQEGTSGGLNEQFF. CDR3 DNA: TGCGCCAGCAGCCAAGAGGGGACTAGCGGGGGCCTAAATGAGCAGTTCTTC.

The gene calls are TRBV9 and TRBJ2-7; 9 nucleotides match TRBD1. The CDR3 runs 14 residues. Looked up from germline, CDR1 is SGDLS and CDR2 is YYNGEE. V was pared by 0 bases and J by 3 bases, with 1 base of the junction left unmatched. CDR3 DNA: TGTGCCAGCAGCGTAGGGACAGGGGTCTACGAGCAGTACTTC. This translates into CASSVGTGVYEQYF.

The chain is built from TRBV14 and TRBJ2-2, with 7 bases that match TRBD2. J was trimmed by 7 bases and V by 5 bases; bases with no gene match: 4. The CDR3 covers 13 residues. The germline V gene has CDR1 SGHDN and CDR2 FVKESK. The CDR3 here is CASSVGLGGELFF. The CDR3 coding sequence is TGTGCCAGCAGCGTCGGACTAGGCGGGGAGCTGTTTTTT.

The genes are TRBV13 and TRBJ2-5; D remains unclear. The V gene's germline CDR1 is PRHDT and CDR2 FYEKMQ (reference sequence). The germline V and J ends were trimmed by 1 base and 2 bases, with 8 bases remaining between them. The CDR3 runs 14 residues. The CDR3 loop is CASSLVAEQETQYF. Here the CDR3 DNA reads TGTGCCAGCAGCTTAGTGGCAGAGCAAGAGACCCAGTACTTC.

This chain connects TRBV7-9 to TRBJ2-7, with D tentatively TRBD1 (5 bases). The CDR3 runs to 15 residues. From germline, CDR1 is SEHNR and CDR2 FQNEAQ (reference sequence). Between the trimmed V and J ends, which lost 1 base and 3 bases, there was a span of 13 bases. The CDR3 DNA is TGTGCCAGCAGCTTAGTCCAGGGATCAGTCTACGAGCAGTACTTC. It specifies CASSLVQGSVYEQYF.

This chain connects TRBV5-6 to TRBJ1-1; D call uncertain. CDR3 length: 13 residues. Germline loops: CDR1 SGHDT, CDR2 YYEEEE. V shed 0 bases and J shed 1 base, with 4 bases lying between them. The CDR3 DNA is TGTGCCAGCAGCTTGGCGGAGAACACTGAAGCTTTCTTT. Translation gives CASSLAENTEAFF.

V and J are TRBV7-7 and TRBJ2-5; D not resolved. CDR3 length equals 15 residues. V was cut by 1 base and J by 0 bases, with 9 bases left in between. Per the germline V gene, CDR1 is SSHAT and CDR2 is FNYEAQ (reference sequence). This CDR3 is CASSLGAADQETQYF. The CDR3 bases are TGTGCCAGCAGCTTAGGCGCAGCCGACCAAGAGACCCAGTACTTC.

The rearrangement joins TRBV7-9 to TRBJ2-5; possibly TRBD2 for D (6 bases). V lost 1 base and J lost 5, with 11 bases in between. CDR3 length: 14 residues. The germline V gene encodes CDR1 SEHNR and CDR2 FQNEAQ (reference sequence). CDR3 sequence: CASSLERGSETQYF. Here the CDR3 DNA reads TGTGCCAGCAGCTTAGAACGGGGGAGTGAGACCCAGTACTTC.

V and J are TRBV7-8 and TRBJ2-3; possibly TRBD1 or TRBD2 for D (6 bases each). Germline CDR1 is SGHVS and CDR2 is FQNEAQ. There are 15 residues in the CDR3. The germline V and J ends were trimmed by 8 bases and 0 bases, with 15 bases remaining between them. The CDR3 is CASCWGAASTDTQYF. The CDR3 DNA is TGTGCCAGCTGTTGGGGGGCAGCTAGCACAGATACGCAGTATTTT.

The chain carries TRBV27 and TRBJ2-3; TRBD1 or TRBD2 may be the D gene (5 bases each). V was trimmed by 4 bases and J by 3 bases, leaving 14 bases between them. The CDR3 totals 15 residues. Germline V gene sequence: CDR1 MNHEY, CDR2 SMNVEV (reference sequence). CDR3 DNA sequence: TGTGCCAGCAGTTCCGGGACGGTTATAACAGATACGCAGTATTTT. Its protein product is CASSSGTVITDTQYF.

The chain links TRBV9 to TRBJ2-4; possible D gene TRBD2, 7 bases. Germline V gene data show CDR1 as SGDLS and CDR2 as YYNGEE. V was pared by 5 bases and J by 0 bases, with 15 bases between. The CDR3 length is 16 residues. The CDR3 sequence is CASSGGAALAKNIQYF. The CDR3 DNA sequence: TGTGCCAGCAGTGGGGGGGCAGCACTAGCCAAAAACATTCAGTACTTC.